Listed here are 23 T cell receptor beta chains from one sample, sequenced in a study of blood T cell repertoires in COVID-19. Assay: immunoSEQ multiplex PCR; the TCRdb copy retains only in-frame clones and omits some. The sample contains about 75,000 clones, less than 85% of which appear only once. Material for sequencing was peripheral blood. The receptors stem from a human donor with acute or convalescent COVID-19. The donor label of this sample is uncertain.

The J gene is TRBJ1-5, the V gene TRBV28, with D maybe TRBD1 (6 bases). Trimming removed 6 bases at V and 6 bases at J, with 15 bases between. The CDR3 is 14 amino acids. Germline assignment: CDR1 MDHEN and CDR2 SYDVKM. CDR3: CASRGWGGGQPQHF. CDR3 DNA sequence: TGTGCCAGCAGGGGCTGGGGGGGCGGTCAGCCCCAGCATTTT.

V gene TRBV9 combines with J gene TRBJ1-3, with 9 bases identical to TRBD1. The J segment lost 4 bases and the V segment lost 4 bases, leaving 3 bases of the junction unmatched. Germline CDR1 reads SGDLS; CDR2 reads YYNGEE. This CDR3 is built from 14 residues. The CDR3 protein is CASSFGTGGNTIYF. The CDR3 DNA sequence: TGTGCCAGCAGCTTTGGGACAGGGGGAAACACCATATATTTT.

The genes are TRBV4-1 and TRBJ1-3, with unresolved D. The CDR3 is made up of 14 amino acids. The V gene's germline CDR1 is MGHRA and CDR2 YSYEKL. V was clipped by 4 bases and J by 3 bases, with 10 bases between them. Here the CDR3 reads CASSPREGGNTIYF. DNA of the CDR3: TGCGCCAGCAGCCCCAGAGAGGGTGGAAACACCATATATTTT.

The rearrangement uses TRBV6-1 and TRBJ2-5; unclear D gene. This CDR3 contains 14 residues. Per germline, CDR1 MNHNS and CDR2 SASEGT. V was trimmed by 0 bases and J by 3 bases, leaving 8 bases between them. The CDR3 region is CASSEAQQKETQYF. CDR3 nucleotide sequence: TGTGCCAGCAGTGAAGCGCAACAGAAAGAGACCCAGTACTTC.

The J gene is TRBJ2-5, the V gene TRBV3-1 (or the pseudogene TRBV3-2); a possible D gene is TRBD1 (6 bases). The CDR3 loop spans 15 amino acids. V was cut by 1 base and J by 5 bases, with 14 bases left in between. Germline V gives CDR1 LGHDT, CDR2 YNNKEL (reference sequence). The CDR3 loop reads CASSQASGVRETQYF. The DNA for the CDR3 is TGTGCCAGCAGCCAAGCATCAGGGGTTCGGGAGACCCAGTACTTC.

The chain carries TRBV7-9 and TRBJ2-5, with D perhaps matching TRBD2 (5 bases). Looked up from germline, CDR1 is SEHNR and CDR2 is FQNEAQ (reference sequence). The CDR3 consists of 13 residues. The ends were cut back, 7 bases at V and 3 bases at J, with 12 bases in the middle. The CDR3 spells CASIPSGKETQYF. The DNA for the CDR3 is TGTGCCAGCATCCCGTCGGGGAAAGAGACCCAGTACTTC. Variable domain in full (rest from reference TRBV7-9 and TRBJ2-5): DTGVSQNPRHKITKRGQNVTFRCDPISEHNRLYWYRQTLGQGPEFLTYFQNEAQLEKSRLLSDRFSAERPKGSFSTLEIQRTEQGDSAMYLCASIPSGKETQYFGPGTRLLVL.

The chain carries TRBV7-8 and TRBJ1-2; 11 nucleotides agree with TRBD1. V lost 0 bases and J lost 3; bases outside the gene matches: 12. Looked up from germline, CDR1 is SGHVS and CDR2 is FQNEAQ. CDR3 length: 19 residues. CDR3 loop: CASSLASAGGTGGYYGYTF. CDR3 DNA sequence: TGTGCCAGCAGCTTAGCCTCCGCTGGGGGGACAGGGGGGTACTATGGCTACACCTTC.

CDR3 protein: CASTRAGGPLNEQFF. CDR3 coding DNA: TGTGCCAGCACTCGAGCGGGGGGTCCCTTGAATGAGCAGTTCTTC. The rearrangement links TRBV6-5 to TRBJ2-1, with 9 bases lining up with TRBD2. Germline trimming cut 7 bases from V and 7 bases from J; bases unmatched to any gene: 11. The CDR3 sequence is 15 residues long. Germline V gene sequence: CDR1 MNHEY, CDR2 SVGAGI.

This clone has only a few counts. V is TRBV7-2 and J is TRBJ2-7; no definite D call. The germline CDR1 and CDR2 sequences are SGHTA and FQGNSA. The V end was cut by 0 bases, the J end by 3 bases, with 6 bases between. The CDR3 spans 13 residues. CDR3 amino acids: CASSLASSYEQYV. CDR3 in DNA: TGTGCCAGCAGCTTAGCATCCAGCTACGAGCAGTACGTC.

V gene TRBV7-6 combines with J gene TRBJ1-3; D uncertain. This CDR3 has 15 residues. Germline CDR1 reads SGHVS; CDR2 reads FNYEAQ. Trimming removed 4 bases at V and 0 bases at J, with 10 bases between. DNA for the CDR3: TGTGCCAGCAGCTCCATCCCCGGCTCTGGAAACACCATATATTTT. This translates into CASSSIPGSGNTIYF.

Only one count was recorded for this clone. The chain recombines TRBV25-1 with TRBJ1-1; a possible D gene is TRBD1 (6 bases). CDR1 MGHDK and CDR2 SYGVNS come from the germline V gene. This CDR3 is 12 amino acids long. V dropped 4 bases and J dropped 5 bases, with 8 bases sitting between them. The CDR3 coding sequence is TGTGCCAGCAGTGCGAGGGGGACTGAAGCTTTCTTT. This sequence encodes CASSARGTEAFF.

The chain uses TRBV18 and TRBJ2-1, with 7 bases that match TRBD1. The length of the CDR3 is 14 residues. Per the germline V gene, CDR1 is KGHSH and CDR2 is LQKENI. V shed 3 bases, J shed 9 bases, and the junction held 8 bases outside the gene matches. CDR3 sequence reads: CASSPSQGFGEQFF. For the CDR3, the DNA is TGTGCCAGCTCACCCTCACAGGGGTTCGGTGAGCAGTTCTTC.

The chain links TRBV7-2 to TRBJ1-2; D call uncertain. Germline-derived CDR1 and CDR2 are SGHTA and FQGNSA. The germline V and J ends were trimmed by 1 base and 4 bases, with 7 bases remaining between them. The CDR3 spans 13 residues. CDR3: CASSLDSVYGYTF. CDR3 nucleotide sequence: TGTGCCAGCAGCTTAGATTCGGTCTATGGCTACACCTTC.

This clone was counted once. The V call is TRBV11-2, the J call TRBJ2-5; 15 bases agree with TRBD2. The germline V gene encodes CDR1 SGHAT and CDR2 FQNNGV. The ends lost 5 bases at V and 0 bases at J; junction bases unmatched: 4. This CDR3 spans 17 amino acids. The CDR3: CASSIGTSGGNQETQYF. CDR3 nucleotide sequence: TGTGCCAGCAGCATCGGGACTAGCGGGGGGAACCAAGAGACCCAGTACTTC.

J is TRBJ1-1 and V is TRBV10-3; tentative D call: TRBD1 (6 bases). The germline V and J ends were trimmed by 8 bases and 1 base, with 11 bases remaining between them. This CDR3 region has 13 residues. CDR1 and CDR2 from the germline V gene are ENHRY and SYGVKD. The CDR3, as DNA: TGTGCCATCCGACAGGACGGGAACACTGAAGCTTTCTTT. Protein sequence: CAIRQDGNTEAFF.

CDR3 protein: CASSTRTGVGTEAFF. In DNA form, the CDR3 reads TGTGCCAGCAGCACCCGGACAGGGGTGGGCACTGAAGCTTTCTTT. The chain is built from TRBV3-1 (or the pseudogene TRBV3-2) and TRBJ1-1; 9 positions agree with TRBD1. The CDR3 extends over 15 amino acids. Looked up from germline, CDR1 is LGHDT and CDR2 is YNNKEL (reference sequence). V lost 5 bases and J lost 4; bases outside the gene matches: 8.

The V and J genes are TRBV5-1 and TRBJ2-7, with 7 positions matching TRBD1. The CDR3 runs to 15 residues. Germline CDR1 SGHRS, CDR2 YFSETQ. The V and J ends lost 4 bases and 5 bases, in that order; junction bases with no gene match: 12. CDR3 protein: CASSGGQTFMDEQYF. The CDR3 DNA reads TGCGCCAGCAGCGGGGGACAGACCTTTATGGACGAGCAGTACTTC. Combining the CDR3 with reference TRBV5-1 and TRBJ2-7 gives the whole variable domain KAGVTQTPRYLIKTRGQQVTLSCSPISGHRSVSWYQQTPGQGLQFLFEYFSETQRNKGNFPGRFSGRQFSNSRSEMNVSTLELGDSALYLCASSGGQTFMDEQYFGPGTRLTVT.

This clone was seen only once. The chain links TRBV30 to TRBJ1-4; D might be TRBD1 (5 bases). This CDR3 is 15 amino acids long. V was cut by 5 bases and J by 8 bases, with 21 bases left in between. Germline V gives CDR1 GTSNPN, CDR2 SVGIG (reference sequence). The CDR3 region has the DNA TGTGCCTGGGGGGGGACTACAGGAGGGAACGAAAAACTGTTTTTT. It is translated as CAWGGTTGGNEKLFF.

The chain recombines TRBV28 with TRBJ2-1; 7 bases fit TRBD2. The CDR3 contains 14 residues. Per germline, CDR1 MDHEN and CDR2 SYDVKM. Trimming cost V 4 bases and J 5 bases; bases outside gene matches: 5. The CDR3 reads CASSSGLVHNEQFF. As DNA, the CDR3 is TGTGCCAGCAGTTCTGGACTAGTCCACAATGAGCAGTTCTTC.

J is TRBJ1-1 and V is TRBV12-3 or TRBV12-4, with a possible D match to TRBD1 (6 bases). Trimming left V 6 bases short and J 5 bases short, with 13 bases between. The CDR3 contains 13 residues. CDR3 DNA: TGTGCCAGCAGGTACAGGGACGGGACTGAAGCTTTCTTT. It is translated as CASRYRDGTEAFF.

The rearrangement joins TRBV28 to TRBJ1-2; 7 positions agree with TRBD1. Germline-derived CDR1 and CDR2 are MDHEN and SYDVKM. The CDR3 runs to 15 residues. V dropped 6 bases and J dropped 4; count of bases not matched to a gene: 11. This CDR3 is CASSNPRGGGYGYTF. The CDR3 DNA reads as TGTGCCAGCAGCAATCCCAGAGGGGGCGGCTATGGCTACACCTTC.

The CDR3 DNA reads as TGTGCCAGCAGCTTATCTGGGGGCGACCAAGAGACCCAGTACTTC. This sequence encodes CASSLSGGDQETQYF. This chain links TRBV7-9 with TRBJ2-5; the D gene is possibly TRBD1 (6 bases). CDR1 is SEHNR and CDR2 is FQNEAQ in the germline V gene (reference sequence). The V end lost 2 bases, the J end lost 0 bases, and 10 bases lay between the germline ends. The CDR3 spans 15 residues.

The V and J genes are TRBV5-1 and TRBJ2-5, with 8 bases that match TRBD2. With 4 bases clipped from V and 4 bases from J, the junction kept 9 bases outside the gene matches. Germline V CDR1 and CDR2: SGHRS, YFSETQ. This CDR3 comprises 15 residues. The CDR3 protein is CASSGAGERGETQYF. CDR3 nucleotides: TGCGCCAGCAGCGGAGCGGGAGAGAGGGGAGAGACCCAGTACTTC.